This T cell receptor beta chain was captured by sequencing in a study of blood T cells in healthy people across ages (dated by TCRdb to about 2015). Regarding the research as a whole: Template switching captured roughly one uniquely barcoded TCR beta cDNA molecule per two T cells in model experiments. The study measured age-related changes in TCR beta repertoire diversity using deep sequencing normalized with unique cDNA molecular identifiers. The donors were split into four age groups: young (average around 15 years), middle-aged (roughly 40), aged (roughly 68) and long-lived (approximately 80). To avoid experimental bias, donors of different ages were spread randomly across the sequencing lanes. The study analyzed two additional independent replicas of 1 million unique cDNA reads from the same blood draw for two donors, one aged 18 to 29 and one aged 80 or older. Summary of the overall study and its limitations: Donor CMV infection status was unknown, potentially confounding age-related changes in expanded clonotypes. Conclusive comparison of naive and antigen-experienced compartments was prevented by the profiling of bulk unsorted PBMCs. There was a strong correlation between observed TCR beta diversity and the percentage of naive T cells measured by flow cytometry. Observed TCR beta diversity per million T cells fell roughly linearly with age, and a significant reduction was already apparent by age roughly 40. Total diversity estimates from one million sequenced T cells were considered lower bounds and underestimates. The long-lived group showed more naive CD4+ T cells, fewer expanded clones and increased TCR diversity than the aged group, suggesting age selection.

To prepare the library, 5' RACE was applied. The reads were generated on an Illumina HiSeq 2500. A second PCR of about 7 to 12 cycles was run with a J-beta primer mix and a sample-barcoded 5' primer. Each TCR beta cDNA molecule received a unique molecular identifier from a template-switch 5' adaptor carrying 12 random nucleotides. At least 2.5 million CDR3-containing paired-end reads were obtained from each sample. All of the RNA was converted into first-strand cDNA using the Mint cDNA synthesis kit, with a TRBC-specific oligonucleotide serving as the primer. After uracil-DNA glycosylase treatment, a first 18-cycle PCR used universal primers M1SS and BC2_uni_R on all cDNA. The published analysis was carried out like this. Normalization of each sample was performed by random selection of 1 million high-quality reads, each carrying a distinct molecular identifier. Reads sharing molecular identifiers were discarded rather than binned into consensus sequences. MiTCR, set to a Q25 quality threshold and the strictest error-elimination algorithm, was used for CDR3 identification, clonotype clustering and error correction. Lower-bound total TCR beta diversity was estimated with a nonparametric unseen species model using Euler transformation. TCRdb reprocessed the public reads (quality trimming at Q25 with fastp, clone calling with MiXCR) and kept in-frame beta chains. For every CDR3 protein sequence, its rows merge into one entry that carries the most common genes and DNA. The V and J calls and clone size are TCRdb's, not the authors'. This sample lists around 650,000 distinct CDR3 sequences; approximately 40% were detected once. Approximately 31% of the sample lies in the top ten.

Details on this clonotype: Its antigen is unknown. No qualities accompany the bases; no much larger clone lies one base away.

Systemically healthy Caucasian individuals from Russia, 39 in total and aged about 6 to 100 years, were included as donors. Each donor gave about 9.7 milliliters of peripheral blood, drawn into EDTA-treated Vacutainer tubes. Ficoll-Paque density-gradient centrifugation was used to isolate PBMCs, with at least 6.5 million per sample. Trizol reagent was used to extract total RNA from the PBMCs, yielding at least 6 micrograms per sample. Naive CD45RAhigh/CD27high T cell percentages were measured by flow cytometry on a PBMC aliquot from every donor. This clonotype originated in a man older than 75 in good health. The sequencing input was blood.

The CDR3 protein sequence reads: CASSVEDTLEQFF. The sequenced DNA is TGTGCCAGCAGCGTAGAAGACACACTTGAGCAGTTCTTC. Recombination joined TRBV9 with TRBJ2-1; the D segment cannot be called with confidence. The CDR3 holds 13 amino acids from the cysteine to the phenylalanine. The retained sequence is limited to the CDR3, 39 bases, with the frame set at the first base. V and J lose 0 bases and 9 bases, and a span of 10 bases separates them. CDR1 SGDLS and CDR2 YYNGEE were looked up in the germline V gene.